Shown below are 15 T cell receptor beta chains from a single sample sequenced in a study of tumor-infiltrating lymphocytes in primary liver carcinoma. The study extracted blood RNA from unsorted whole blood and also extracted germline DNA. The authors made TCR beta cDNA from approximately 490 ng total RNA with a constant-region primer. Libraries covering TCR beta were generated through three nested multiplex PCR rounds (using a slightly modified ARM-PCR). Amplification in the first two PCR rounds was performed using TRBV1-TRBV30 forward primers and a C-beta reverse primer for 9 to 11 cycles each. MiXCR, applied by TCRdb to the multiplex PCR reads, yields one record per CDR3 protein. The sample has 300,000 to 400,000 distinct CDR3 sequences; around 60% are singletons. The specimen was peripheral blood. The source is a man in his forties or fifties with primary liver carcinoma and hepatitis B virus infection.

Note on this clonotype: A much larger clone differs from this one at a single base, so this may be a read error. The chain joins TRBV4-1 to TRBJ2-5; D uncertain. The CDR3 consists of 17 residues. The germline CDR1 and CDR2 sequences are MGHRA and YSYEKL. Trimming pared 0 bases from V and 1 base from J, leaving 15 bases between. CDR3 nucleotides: TGCGCCAGCAGCCAAGATCTGGCTCTTACAGTCCAAGAGACCCAGTACTTC. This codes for CASSQDLALTVQETQYF.

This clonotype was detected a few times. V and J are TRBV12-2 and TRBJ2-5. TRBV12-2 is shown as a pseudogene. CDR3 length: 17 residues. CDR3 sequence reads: CASRPDRWAFSRGTQYF. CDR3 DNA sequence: TGTGCAAGTCGCCCGGATAGATGGGCTTTTTCTCGCGGGACCCAGTACTTC.

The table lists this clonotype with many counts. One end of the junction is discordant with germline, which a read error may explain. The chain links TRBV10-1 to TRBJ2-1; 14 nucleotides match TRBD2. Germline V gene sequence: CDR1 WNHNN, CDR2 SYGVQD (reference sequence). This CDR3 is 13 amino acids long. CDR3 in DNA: TGCGCCAGCAGTGACGGGACTAGCGGGAGATGGATCTTC. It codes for CASSDGTSGRWIF.

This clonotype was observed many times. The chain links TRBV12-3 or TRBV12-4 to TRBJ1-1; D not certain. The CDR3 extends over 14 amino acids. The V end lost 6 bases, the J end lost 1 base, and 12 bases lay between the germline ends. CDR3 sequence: CASSRIAGNTEAFF. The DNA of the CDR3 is TGTGCCAGCAGCCGGATCGCAGGGAACACTGAAGCTTTCTTT.

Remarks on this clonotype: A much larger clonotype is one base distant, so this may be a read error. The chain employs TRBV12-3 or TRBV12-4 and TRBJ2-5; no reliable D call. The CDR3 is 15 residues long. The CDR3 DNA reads TGTGACAGCAGTTTGTTTCCCCCAGGACAAGAGACCCAGTACTTC. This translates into CDSSLFPPGQETQYF.

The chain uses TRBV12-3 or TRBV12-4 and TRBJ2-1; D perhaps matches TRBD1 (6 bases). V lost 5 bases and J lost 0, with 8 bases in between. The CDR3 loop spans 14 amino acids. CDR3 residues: CASSMDSSYNEQFF. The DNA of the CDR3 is TGTGCCAGCAGTATGGACAGCTCCTACAATGAGCAGTTCTTC.

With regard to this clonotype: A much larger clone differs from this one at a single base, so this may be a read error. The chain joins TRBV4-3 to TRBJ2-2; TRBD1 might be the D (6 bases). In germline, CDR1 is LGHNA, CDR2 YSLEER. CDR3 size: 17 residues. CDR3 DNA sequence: TGCGCCAGCAGCCCAGTCAGAGGGGGTAGGGACACCGGGGAGCCGTTTTTT. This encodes CASSPVRGGRDTGEPFF.

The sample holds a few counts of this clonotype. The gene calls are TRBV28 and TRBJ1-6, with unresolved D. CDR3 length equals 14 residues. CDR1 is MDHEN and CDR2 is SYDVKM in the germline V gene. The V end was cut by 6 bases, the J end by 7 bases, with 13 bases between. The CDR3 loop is CASSFTRDNSPLHF. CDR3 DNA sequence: TGTGCCAGCAGCTTTACAAGAGACAATTCACCCCTCCACTTT.

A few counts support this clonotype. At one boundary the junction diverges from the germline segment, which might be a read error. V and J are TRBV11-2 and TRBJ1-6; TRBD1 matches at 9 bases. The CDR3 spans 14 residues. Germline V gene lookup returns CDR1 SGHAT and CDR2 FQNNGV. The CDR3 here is CTSSRTGVRSPLHF. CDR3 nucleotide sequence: TGTACCAGCAGCCGGACAGGGGTTAGATCACCCCTTCACTTT.

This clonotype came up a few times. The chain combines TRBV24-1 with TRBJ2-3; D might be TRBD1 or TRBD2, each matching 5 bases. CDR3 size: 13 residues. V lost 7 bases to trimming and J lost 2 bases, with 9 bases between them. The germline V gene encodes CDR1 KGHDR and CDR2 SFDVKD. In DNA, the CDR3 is TGTGCCACCAGACGTGGGACCACAGATACGCAGTATTTT. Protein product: CATRRGTTDTQYF.

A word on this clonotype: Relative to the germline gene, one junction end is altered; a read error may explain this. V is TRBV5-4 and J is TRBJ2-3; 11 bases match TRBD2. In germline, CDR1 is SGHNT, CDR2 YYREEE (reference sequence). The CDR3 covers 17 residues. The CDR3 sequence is CASSLRTSGGRTVTQYF. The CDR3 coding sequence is TGTGCAAGCAGCTTGCGTACTAGCGGGGGCCGCACAGTTACGCAGTATTTT.

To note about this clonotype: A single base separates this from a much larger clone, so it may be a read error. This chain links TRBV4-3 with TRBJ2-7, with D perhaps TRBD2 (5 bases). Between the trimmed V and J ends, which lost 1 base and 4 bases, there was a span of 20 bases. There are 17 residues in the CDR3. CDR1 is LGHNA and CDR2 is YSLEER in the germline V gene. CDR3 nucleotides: TGCGCCAGCAGCCAAGGTAGCGTGAGGAATCTTGGGTACGAGCAGTACTTC. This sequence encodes CASSQGSVRNLGYEQYF.

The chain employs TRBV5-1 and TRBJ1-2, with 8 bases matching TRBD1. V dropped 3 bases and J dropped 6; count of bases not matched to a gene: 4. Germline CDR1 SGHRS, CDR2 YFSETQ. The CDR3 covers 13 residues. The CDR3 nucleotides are TGCGCCAGCAGCTATTCGGGACAGGATGGCTACACCTTC. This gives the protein CASSYSGQDGYTF.

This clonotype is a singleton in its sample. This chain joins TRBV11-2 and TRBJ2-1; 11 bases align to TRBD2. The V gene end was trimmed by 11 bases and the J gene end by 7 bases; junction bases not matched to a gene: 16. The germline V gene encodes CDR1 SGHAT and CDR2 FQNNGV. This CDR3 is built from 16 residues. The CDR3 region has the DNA TGTGCCGACAGCCTATTACTAGCGGGAGTGGGAAATGAGCAGTTCTTC. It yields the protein CADSLLLAGVGNEQFF.

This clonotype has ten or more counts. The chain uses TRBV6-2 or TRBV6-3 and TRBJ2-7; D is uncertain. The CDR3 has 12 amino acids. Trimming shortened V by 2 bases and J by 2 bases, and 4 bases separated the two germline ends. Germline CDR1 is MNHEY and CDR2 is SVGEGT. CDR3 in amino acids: CASSYSPYEQYF. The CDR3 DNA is TGTGCCAGCAGTTACAGTCCCTACGAGCAGTACTTC.